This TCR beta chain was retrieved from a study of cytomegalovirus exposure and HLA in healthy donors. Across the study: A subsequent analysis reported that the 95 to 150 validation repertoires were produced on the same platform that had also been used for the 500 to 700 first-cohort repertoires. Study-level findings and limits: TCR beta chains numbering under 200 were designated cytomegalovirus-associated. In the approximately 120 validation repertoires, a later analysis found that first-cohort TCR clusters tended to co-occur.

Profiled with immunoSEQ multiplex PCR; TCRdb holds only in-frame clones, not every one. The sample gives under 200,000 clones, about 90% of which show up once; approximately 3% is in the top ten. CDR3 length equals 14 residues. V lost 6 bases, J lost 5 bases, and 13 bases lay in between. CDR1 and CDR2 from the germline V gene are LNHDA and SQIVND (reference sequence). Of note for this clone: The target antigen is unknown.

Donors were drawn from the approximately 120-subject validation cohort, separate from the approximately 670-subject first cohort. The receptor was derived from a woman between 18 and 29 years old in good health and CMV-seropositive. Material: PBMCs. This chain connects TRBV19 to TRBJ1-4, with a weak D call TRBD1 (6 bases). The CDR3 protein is CASRVRDKNEKLFF. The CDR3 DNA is TGTGCCAGTAGGGTCCGGGACAAGAATGAAAAACTGTTTTTT.